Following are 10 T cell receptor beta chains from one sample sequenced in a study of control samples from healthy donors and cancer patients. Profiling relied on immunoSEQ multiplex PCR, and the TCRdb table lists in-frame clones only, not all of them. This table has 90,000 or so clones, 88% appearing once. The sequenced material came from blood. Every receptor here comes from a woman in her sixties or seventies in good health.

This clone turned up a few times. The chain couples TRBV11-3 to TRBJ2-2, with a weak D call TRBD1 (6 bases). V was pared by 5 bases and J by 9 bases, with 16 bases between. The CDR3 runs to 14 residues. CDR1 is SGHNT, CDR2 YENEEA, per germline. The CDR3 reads CASSEQGGRRELFF. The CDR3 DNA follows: TGTGCCAGCAGCGAACAGGGTGGGCGCCGGGAGCTGTTTTTT. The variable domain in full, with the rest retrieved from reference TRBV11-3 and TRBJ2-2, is EAGVVQSPRYKIIEKKQPVAFWCNPISGHNTLYWYLQNLGQGPELLIRYENEEAVDDSQLPKDRFSAERLKGVDSTLKIQPAELGDSAVYLCASSEQGGRRELFFGEGSRLTVL.

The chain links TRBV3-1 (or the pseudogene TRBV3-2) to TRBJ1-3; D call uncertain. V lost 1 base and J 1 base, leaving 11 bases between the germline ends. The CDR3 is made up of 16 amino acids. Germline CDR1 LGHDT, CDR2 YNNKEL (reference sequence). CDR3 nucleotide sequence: TGTGCCAGCAGCCAAGCCAGACAACTTTCTGGAAACACCATATATTTT. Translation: CASSQARQLSGNTIYF.

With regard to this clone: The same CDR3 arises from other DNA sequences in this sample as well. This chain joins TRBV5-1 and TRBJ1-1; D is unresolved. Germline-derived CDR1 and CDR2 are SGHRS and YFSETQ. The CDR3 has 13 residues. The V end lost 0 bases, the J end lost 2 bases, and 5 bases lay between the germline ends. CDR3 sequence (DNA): TGCGCCAGCAGCTTGGGCGGAAACACTGAAGCTTTCTTT. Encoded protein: CASSLGGNTEAFF.

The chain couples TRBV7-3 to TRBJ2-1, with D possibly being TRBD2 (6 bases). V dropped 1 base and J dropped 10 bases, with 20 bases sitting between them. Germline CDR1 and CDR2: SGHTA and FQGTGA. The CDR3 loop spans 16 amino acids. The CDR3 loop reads CASSLRRAGGTGEQFF. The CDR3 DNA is TGTGCCAGCAGCTTAAGGAGGGCAGGAGGGACGGGGGAGCAGTTCTTC.

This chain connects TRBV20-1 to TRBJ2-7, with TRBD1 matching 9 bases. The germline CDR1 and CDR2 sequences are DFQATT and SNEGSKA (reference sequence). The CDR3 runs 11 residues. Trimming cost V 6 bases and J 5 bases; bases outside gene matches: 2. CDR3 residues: CSARTGDEQYF. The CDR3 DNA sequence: TGCAGTGCGAGGACAGGGGACGAGCAGTACTTC.

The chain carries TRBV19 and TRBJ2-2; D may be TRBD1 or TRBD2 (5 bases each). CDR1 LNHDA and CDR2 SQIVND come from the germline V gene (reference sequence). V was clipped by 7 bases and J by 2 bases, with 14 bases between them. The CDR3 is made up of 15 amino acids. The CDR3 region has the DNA TGTGCCAGTATGGTAGGGACGGTAAACACCGGGGAGCTGTTTTTT. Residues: CASMVGTVNTGELFF.

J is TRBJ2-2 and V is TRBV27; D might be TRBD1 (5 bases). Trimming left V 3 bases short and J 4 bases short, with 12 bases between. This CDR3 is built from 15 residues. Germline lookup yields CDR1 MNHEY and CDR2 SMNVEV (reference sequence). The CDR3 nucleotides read TGTGCCAGCAGTTTCTCAGGGCACGCCACCGGGGAGCTGTTTTTT. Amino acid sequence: CASSFSGHATGELFF.

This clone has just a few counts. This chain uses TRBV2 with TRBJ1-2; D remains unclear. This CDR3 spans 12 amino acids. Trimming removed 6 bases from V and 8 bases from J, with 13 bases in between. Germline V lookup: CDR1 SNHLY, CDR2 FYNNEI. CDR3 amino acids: CASSGIGRGYTF. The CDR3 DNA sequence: TGTGCCAGCAGCGGGATCGGCCGGGGCTACACCTTC. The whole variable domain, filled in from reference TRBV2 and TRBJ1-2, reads EPEVTQTPSHQVTQMGQEVILRCVPISNHLYFYWYRQILGQKVEFLVSFYNNEISEKSEIFDDQFSVERPDGSNFTLKIRSTKLEDSAMYFCASSGIGRGYTFGSGTRLTVV.

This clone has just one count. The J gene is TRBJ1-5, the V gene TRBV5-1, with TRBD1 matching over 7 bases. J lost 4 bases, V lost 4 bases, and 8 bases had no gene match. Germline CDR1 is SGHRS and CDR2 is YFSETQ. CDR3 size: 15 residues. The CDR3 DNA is TGCGCCAGCAGCCCGGGGGGCAGGGGGAATCAGCCCCAGCATTTT. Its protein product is CASSPGGRGNQPQHF.

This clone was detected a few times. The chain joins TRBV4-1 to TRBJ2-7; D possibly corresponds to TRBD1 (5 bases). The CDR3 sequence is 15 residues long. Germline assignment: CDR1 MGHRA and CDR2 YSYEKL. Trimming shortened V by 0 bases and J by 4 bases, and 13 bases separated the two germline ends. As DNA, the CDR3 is TGCGCCAGCAGCCAAGATGGGGCAGGCCGGTACGAGCAGTACTTC. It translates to CASSQDGAGRYEQYF.